This record covers a single T cell receptor (beta chain). This record belongs to a study of blood T cell repertoires in COVID-19. The wider study: The origin of the acute and convalescent COVID-19 samples was the United States, Italy and Spain. The cDNA or gDNA used as material had been derived from T cells, B-cell-depleted T cells, or PBMCs.

Methods used by the authors: The authors estimated nucleated cell counts from reference gene primer amplification. Here immunoSEQ multiplex PCR was the method, and the copy in TCRdb shows in-frame clones only, minus some. The V and J calls and clone size are taken from that table; D and trimming were inferred from the DNA. The table shows 130,000 or so clones, with around 80% occurring only once. The participants were between roughly 18 and 100 years old and came from some 23 US areas. Sequencing used PBMCs or T cells enriched from blood (not recorded which). The receptor comes from a man between 40 and 49 years old with acute COVID-19.

CDR3 sequence: CASSRPGGNYEQYF. The CDR3 nucleotides read TGTGCCAGCAGTCGTCCAGGGGGCAACTACGAGCAGTACTTC. The chain employs TRBV6-2 or TRBV6-3 and TRBJ2-7, with 8 bases lining up with TRBD1. This CDR3 region has 14 residues. CDR1 is MNHEY, CDR2 SVGEGT, per germline. The V gene end was trimmed by 5 bases and the J gene end by 3 bases; junction bases not matched to a gene: 6.